These 19 T cell receptor beta chains originate from one sample sequenced in a study of neurological immune-mediated disorders. Each CDR3 protein gets one entry after TCRdb re-called the 5' RACE reads with MiXCR. The sample gives 50,000 or so distinct CDR3 sequences, under 13% of which show up once; roughly 20% is in the top ten. The material sequenced was PBMCs. The receptor source for this set is a woman between 40 and 50 years old with HTLV-1-associated myelopathy (HAM/TSP).

This clonotype was seen ten or more times. The V and J genes are TRBV12-3 or TRBV12-4 and TRBJ1-1; D call uncertain. This CDR3 region has 14 residues. Between the trimmed V and J ends, which lost 3 bases and 5 bases, there was a span of 13 bases. The DNA of the CDR3 is TGTGCCAGCAGTTTCCGGCAGAGCAATACTGAAGCTTTCTTT. Translating gives CASSFRQSNTEAFF.

In this sample, this clonotype turned up many times. The chain uses TRBV6-5 and TRBJ1-1; D is ambiguous. This CDR3 contains 11 residues. Germline CDR1 reads MNHEY; CDR2 reads SVGAGI. V gave up 6 bases and J gave up 7 bases, with 9 bases separating them. CDR3 loop: CASSRAGEAFF. The CDR3 DNA follows: TGTGCCAGCAGCCGCGCAGGTGAAGCTTTCTTT.

At least ten counts were recorded for this clonotype. The V call is TRBV29-1, the J call TRBJ1-4, with 9 bases matching TRBD1. The germline V gene encodes CDR1 SQVTM and CDR2 ANQGSEA. With 6 bases clipped from V and 8 bases from J, the junction kept 7 bases outside the gene matches. This CDR3 is 13 amino acids long. In DNA form, the CDR3 reads TGCAGCGTGCTGACAGGGGGAAGGGAAAAACTGTTTTTT. It encodes CSVLTGGREKLFF. Looking up the rest from reference TRBV29-1 and TRBJ1-4 gives the full variable domain: SAVISQKPSRDICQRGTSLTIQCQVDSQVTMMFWYRQQPGQSLTLIATANQGSEATYESGFVIDKFPISRPNLTFSTLTVSNMSPEDSSIYLCSVLTGGREKLFFGSGTQLSVL.

The table lists this clonotype with many counts. This chain connects TRBV29-1 to TRBJ2-7, with 9 bases matching TRBD2. The CDR3 runs 15 residues. The V gene end was trimmed by 4 bases and the J gene end by 2 bases; junction bases not matched to a gene: 9. CDR1 and CDR2 (germline): SQVTM, ANQGSEA. The CDR3 region has the DNA TGCAGCGTTGCCCTAGGGCTAGCGGGGACCTACGAGCAGTACTTC. This gives the protein CSVALGLAGTYEQYF.

This clonotype was seen repeatedly, ten times or more. The DNA for the CDR3 is TGTGCCAGCAGCCAAGCCTTATCCAGGGGTTGGCAGTACTTC. This codes for CASSQALSRGWQYF. The genes are TRBV3-1 and TRBJ2-7, with TRBD1 as a possible D gene (6 bases). This CDR3 has 14 residues. V was clipped by 1 base and J by 9 bases, with 16 bases between them. Germline values: CDR1 LGHDT, CDR2 YNNKEL (reference sequence).

This chain connects TRBV2 to TRBJ1-2; D is undetermined. Germline CDR1 and CDR2: SNHLY and FYNNEI. The CDR3 covers 16 residues. V lost 4 bases, J lost 2 bases, and 17 bases lay in between. Here the CDR3 reads CASSGRVSDVNYGYTF. For the CDR3, the DNA is TGTGCCAGCAGTGGAAGGGTAAGTGACGTCAACTATGGCTACACCTTC.

This clonotype was seen many times. This chain uses TRBV4-1 with TRBJ1-4; 9 nucleotides match TRBD1. Germline V CDR1 and CDR2: MGHRA, YSYEKL. V was pared by 3 bases and J by 4 bases, with 3 bases of the junction left unmatched. The CDR3 runs 15 residues. The CDR3 is CASSQKGQGNEKLFF. As DNA, the CDR3 is TGCGCCAGCAGCCAGAAGGGACAGGGTAATGAAAAACTGTTTTTT.

Many counts were recorded for this clonotype. The rearrangement uses TRBV15 and TRBJ1-2; no firm D call. Germline CDR1 and CDR2: LNHNV and YYDKDF (reference sequence). The V end was cut by 0 bases, the J end by 8 bases, with 10 bases between. The CDR3 runs to 13 residues. The CDR3 region is CATSRDHGGGYTF. The CDR3 DNA sequence: TGTGCCACCAGCAGAGATCACGGAGGGGGCTACACCTTC.

This clonotype was counted ten times or more. This chain links TRBV5-1 with TRBJ2-1; TRBD2 agrees at 13 bases. Germline V gives CDR1 SGHRS, CDR2 YFSETQ. The CDR3 has 16 amino acids. The V and J ends lost 0 bases and 9 bases, in that order; junction bases with no gene match: 6. CDR3 sequence reads: CASSLVETSGGGEQFF. The DNA of the CDR3 is TGCGCCAGCAGCTTGGTTGAAACTAGCGGGGGGGGTGAGCAGTTCTTC.

This clonotype was recorded at least ten times. The chain uses TRBV29-1 and TRBJ1-2; D is unclear. V was pared by 6 bases and J by 7 bases, with 15 bases between. From germline, CDR1 is SQVTM and CDR2 ANQGSEA. This CDR3 has 12 residues. The CDR3 reads CSVLSQLGGYTF. CDR3 bases: TGCAGCGTGCTGTCACAGCTGGGTGGCTACACCTTC.

This clonotype was detected ten times or more. The chain recombines TRBV27 with TRBJ1-4; D is uncertain. Germline loops: CDR1 MNHEY, CDR2 SMNVEV (reference sequence). The CDR3 loop spans 15 amino acids. The V end lost 1 base, the J end lost 0 bases, and 6 bases lay between the germline ends. In nucleotides, the CDR3 is TGTGCCAGCAGTTTATTACCTACAACTAATGAAAAACTGTTTTTT. Translation gives CASSLLPTTNEKLFF.

In its sample, this clonotype was seen many times. The chain uses TRBV4-1 and TRBJ2-3; the D is unclear. The CDR3 covers 14 residues. The germline gives CDR1 MGHRA, CDR2 YSYEKL. V gave up 1 base and J gave up 4 bases, with 9 bases separating them. The CDR3 region has the DNA TGCGCCAGCAGCCAAGTACAGAAATCAGATACGCAGTATTTT. It is translated as CASSQVQKSDTQYF.

This clonotype showed up many times. The rearrangement links TRBV12-3 or TRBV12-4 to TRBJ1-1, with D unresolved. This CDR3 spans 12 amino acids. The V end lost 5 bases, the J end lost 3 bases, and 7 bases lay between the germline ends. The CDR3 bases are TGTGCCAGCAGTCTCCTGGACACTGAAGCTTTCTTT. It codes for CASSLLDTEAFF.

This clonotype has a count of ten or more. This chain joins TRBV7-2 and TRBJ2-3, with a possible D match to TRBD1 (7 bases). This CDR3 has 16 amino acids. Deletions cut 3 bases from V and 4 bases from J, with 17 bases between. The V gene's germline CDR1 is SGHTA and CDR2 FQGNSA. The CDR3 DNA is TGTGCCAGCAGCTTTCTTAGTCAGGGGGGAGCAGATACGCAGTATTTT. It specifies CASSFLSQGGADTQYF.

This clonotype was detected ten times or more. This sequence joins TRBV13 and TRBJ2-7, with D perhaps TRBD1 (6 bases). The V and J ends lost 5 bases and 4 bases respectively, with 15 bases between them. The CDR3 is made up of 14 amino acids. CDR1 and CDR2 from the germline V gene are PRHDT and FYEKMQ (reference sequence). CDR3 DNA: TGTGCCAGCAGCCTTCGACAGGATACGTACGAGCAGTACTTC. Its translation: CASSLRQDTYEQYF.

This clonotype has ten or more counts. The chain is built from TRBV5-1 and TRBJ2-3; 8 positions agree with TRBD2. Germline V gene data show CDR1 as SGHRS and CDR2 as YFSETQ. V lost 0 bases, J lost 1 base, and 4 bases stayed unmatched. The CDR3 consists of 16 residues. The CDR3 is CASSLGVSGGTDTQYF. In nucleotides, the CDR3 is TGCGCCAGCAGCTTGGGTGTTAGCGGGGGCACAGATACGCAGTATTTT. The full variable domain, rest sourced from reference TRBV5-1 and TRBJ2-3, is KAGVTQTPRYLIKTRGQQVTLSCSPISGHRSVSWYQQTPGQGLQFLFEYFSETQRNKGNFPGRFSGRQFSNSRSEMNVSTLELGDSALYLCASSLGVSGGTDTQYFGPGTRLTVL.

This clonotype was observed at least ten times. The rearrangement uses TRBV3-1 and TRBJ2-7, with D unclear. The V and J ends lost 0 bases and 6 bases respectively, with 3 bases between them. Germline V gene lookup returns CDR1 LGHDT and CDR2 YNNKEL (reference sequence). The CDR3 runs 11 residues. For the CDR3, the DNA is TGTGCCAGCAGCCAAGAACGCGAGCAGTACTTC. Its protein is CASSQEREQYF.

Many counts were recorded for this clonotype. The chain joins TRBV6-5 to TRBJ2-3; possibly TRBD2 for D (6 bases). There are 14 residues in the CDR3. The V end lost 6 bases, the J end lost 6 bases, and 16 bases lay between the germline ends. CDR1 is MNHEY and CDR2 is SVGAGI in the germline V gene. The CDR3 bases are TGTGCCAGCAGAACGGGACTCCTAATGGATACGCAGTATTTT. It translates to CASRTGLLMDTQYF.

At least ten counts were recorded for this clonotype. The chain couples TRBV11-2 to TRBJ2-2, with D possibly TRBD1 on 6 matching bases. The CDR3 sequence is 13 residues long. Per germline, CDR1 SGHAT and CDR2 FQNNGV. Trimming took off 7 bases at V and 4 bases at J, with 10 bases between the two ends. DNA for the CDR3: TGTGCCAGCACGAGACAGGTCACCGGGGAGCTGTTTTTT. This sequence encodes CASTRQVTGELFF.